What follows are 19 T cell receptor beta chains derived from one specimen sequenced in a study of Tregs in tolerant kidney transplant recipients. Repertoires were generated with immunoSEQ multiplex PCR, while TCRdb's copy carries only in-frame clones and drops some. The table has 85,000 to 100,000 clones, approximately 94% seen once. Specimen: CD4+ T cells from blood, collected before the transplant. These receptor sequences come from a human donor who received a combined kidney and bone marrow transplant.

The J gene is TRBJ2-3, the V gene TRBV5-4; tentative D call: TRBD2 (6 bases). The germline CDR1 and CDR2 sequences are SGHNT and YYREEE (reference sequence). Trimming cost V 4 bases and J 4 bases, with 22 bases left between them. This CDR3 is built from 17 residues. The CDR3 sequence is CASSPRDGGFYADTQYF. The CDR3 DNA is TGTGCCAGCAGCCCCCGGGACGGGGGTTTCTATGCAGATACGCAGTATTTT.

The chain couples TRBV6-5 to TRBJ2-7; TRBD2 agrees at 14 bases. Germline V gene lookup returns CDR1 MNHEY and CDR2 SVGAGI. This CDR3 comprises 16 residues. V lost 4 bases, J lost 3 bases, and 5 bases stayed unmatched. The DNA for the CDR3 is TGTGCCAGCAGTTCCCTCGGACTAGCGGGAGGCTACGAGCAGTACTTC. Translating gives CASSSLGLAGGYEQYF.

The chain has TRBV19 and TRBJ2-1; 16 nucleotides line up with TRBD2. This CDR3 region has 22 residues. CDR1 is LNHDA, CDR2 SQIVND, per germline (reference sequence). Losses at the gene ends were 5 bases for V and 8 bases for J; bases not matched to a gene: 24. CDR3 residues: CASSPRTGGWGLAGGPDDEQFF. As DNA, the CDR3 is TGTGCCAGTAGTCCGAGGACAGGGGGCTGGGGACTAGCGGGAGGGCCTGATGATGAGCAGTTCTTC.

The rearrangement joins TRBV19 to TRBJ2-7, with TRBD2 as a possible D gene (7 bases). Germline values: CDR1 LNHDA, CDR2 SQIVND (reference sequence). With 5 bases removed from V and 5 bases from J, the gap between germline ends came to 22 bases. The CDR3 is 16 residues long. CDR3 nucleotide sequence: TGTGCCAGTAGTGCCCCCAGGGGCGGGAGAATCAACGAGCAGTACTTC. Protein: CASSAPRGGRINEQYF.

The rearrangement joins TRBV30 to TRBJ2-5, with TRBD2 matching 10 bases. The J segment lost 7 bases and the V segment lost 4 bases, leaving 12 bases of the junction unmatched. The CDR3 totals 15 residues. Germline V gene data show CDR1 as GTSNPN and CDR2 as SVGIG (reference sequence). Here the CDR3 reads CAWTGSSGRRVTQYF. DNA of the CDR3: TGTGCCTGGACAGGCAGTAGCGGGAGGAGGGTGACCCAGTACTTC.

This clone has a handful of counts. This chain links TRBV4-2 with TRBJ2-7; tentative D call: TRBD2 (5 bases). This CDR3 comprises 16 residues. The V and J ends lost 0 bases and 2 bases respectively, with 14 bases between them. CDR1 is LGHNA, CDR2 YNFKEQ, per germline. For the CDR3, the DNA is TGTGCCAGCAGCCAAGATCGGTTCCGGGGAGCCTACGAGCAGTACTTC. It codes for CASSQDRFRGAYEQYF.

CDR3 sequence reads: CASSLGLALTGELFF. In nucleotides, the CDR3 is TGCGCCAGCAGCTTAGGACTAGCACTCACCGGGGAGCTGTTTTTT. The chain joins TRBV5-1 to TRBJ2-2; TRBD2 matches 8 bases. The CDR3 consists of 15 residues. Germline V gives CDR1 SGHRS, CDR2 YFSETQ. J lost 4 bases, V lost 2 bases, and 4 bases had no gene match.

The chain carries TRBV7-2 and TRBJ1-2; D perhaps matches TRBD1 (6 bases). V lost 3 bases and J 5 bases, leaving 22 bases between the germline ends. CDR3 length: 17 amino acids. The germline V gene encodes CDR1 SGHTA and CDR2 FQGNSA. CDR3 amino acids: CASSFFGDGGRGYGYTF. The DNA for the CDR3 is TGTGCCAGCAGCTTCTTCGGGGACGGGGGGCGCGGGTATGGCTACACCTTC.

The rearrangement uses TRBV13 and TRBJ2-1, with TRBD2 matching over 13 bases. This CDR3 has 16 amino acids. Germline values: CDR1 PRHDT, CDR2 FYEKMQ (reference sequence). V gave up 5 bases and J gave up 4 bases; unmatched junction bases: 5. CDR3 residues: CASSVRLAGGYNEQFF. In nucleotides, the CDR3 is TGTGCCAGCAGCGTCCGACTAGCGGGAGGATACAATGAGCAGTTCTTC.

The V and J genes are TRBV10-2 and TRBJ2-5; TRBD1 matches 8 bases. This CDR3 spans 13 amino acids. The V gene end was trimmed by 7 bases and the J gene end by 5 bases; junction bases not matched to a gene: 6. Germline V gene data show CDR1 as WSHSY and CDR2 as SAAADI. CDR3 nucleotide sequence: TGCGCCAGCAACAGGGGGGAGTATGAGACCCAGTACTTC. This translates into CASNRGEYETQYF.

This clone has only a few counts. V is TRBV2 and J is TRBJ1-4, with 10 bases identical to TRBD1. The CDR3 loop spans 14 amino acids. Germline CDR1 and CDR2: SNHLY and FYNNEI. After removal of 6 bases from V and 6 bases from J, the junction contained 4 bases not matched to a gene. The CDR3 sequence is CASSRDRGYEKLFF. CDR3 nucleotides: TGTGCCAGCAGCCGGGACAGGGGTTATGAAAAACTGTTTTTT. Full variable domain (outside the CDR3, taken from reference TRBV2 and TRBJ1-4): EPEVTQTPSHQVTQMGQEVILRCVPISNHLYFYWYRQILGQKVEFLVSFYNNEISEKSEIFDDQFSVERPDGSNFTLKIRSTKLEDSAMYFCASSRDRGYEKLFFGSGTQLSVL.

In this sample, this clone turned up once. This rearrangement joins TRBV19 to TRBJ2-5; the match to TRBD2 covers 14 bases. V was pared by 6 bases and J by 4 bases, with 1 base of the junction left unmatched. This CDR3 contains 14 residues. CDR1 and CDR2 from the germline V gene are LNHDA and SQIVND (reference sequence). CDR3 protein: CASSGTSGGETQYF. CDR3 bases: TGTGCCAGTAGCGGGACTAGCGGGGGAGAGACCCAGTACTTC.

This clone has only a few counts. The chain employs TRBV6-1 and TRBJ1-3; 9 bases fit TRBD1. Looked up from germline, CDR1 is MNHNS and CDR2 is SASEGT. This CDR3 region has 15 residues. Trimming at V came to 4 bases and at J to 4 bases, leaving 5 bases not matched to a gene. As DNA, the CDR3 is TGTGCCAGCAGTGCCTCGACAGGGGGAGGAAACACCATATATTTT. Translation gives CASSASTGGGNTIYF.

The chain has TRBV19 and TRBJ1-5; maybe TRBD1 (6 bases). This CDR3 contains 13 residues. V was pared by 7 bases and J by 3 bases, with 10 bases between. Germline lookup yields CDR1 LNHDA and CDR2 SQIVND (reference sequence). The CDR3 DNA reads TGTGCCAGTAATCAGGGGAACAATCAGCCCCAGCATTTT. It translates to CASNQGNNQPQHF.

This sequence joins TRBV5-6 and TRBJ1-3, with 8 bases fitting TRBD1. The J segment lost 2 bases and the V segment lost 4 bases, leaving 11 bases of the junction unmatched. Germline V gene data show CDR1 as SGHDT and CDR2 as YYEEEE. The CDR3 contains 17 residues. Written as DNA, the CDR3 is TGTGCCAGCAGCCCTCAGTACAGGGGGGACCCTGGAAACACCATATATTTT. It encodes CASSPQYRGDPGNTIYF.

This chain uses TRBV5-5 with TRBJ1-2, with D uncertain. This CDR3 has 16 residues. V was pared by 0 bases and J by 2 bases, with 14 bases between. The germline gives CDR1 SGHKS, CDR2 YYEKEE (reference sequence). Here the CDR3 DNA reads TGTGCCAGCAGCTTGGGACCAAGCGGGGAAAACTATGGCTACACCTTC. Amino acids: CASSLGPSGENYGYTF.

The chain links TRBV21-1 to TRBJ2-7; the D call of TRBD1 is as the table states it, not checked on the DNA. TRBV21-1 is given as a pseudogene. The CDR3 is made up of 17 amino acids. The CDR3 bases are TGTGCCAGCAGCAAAGTTTTTGCGGGACAGGGCTCCTACGAGCAGTACTTC. This gives the protein CASSKVFAGQGSYEQYF.

With regard to this clone: Germline and junction disagree at one end, which may indicate a read error. The V call is TRBV2, the J call TRBJ2-7; D is perhaps TRBD2 (6 bases). This CDR3 spans 11 amino acids. In germline, CDR1 is SNHLY, CDR2 FYNNEI. The CDR3 nucleotides read TGTGCCAGCAGTGCTCCTAGCGATCTGGACTTC. This codes for CASSAPSDLDF.

Of note for this clone: A much larger clone differs by one base, so this may be a read error. The chain combines TRBV2 with TRBJ1-6; possible D gene TRBD1, 5 bases. The CDR3 has 14 residues. The V gene lost 2 bases and the J gene lost 13 bases, with 15 bases spanning the gap. Germline V gene sequence: CDR1 SNHLY, CDR2 FYNNEI. The CDR3 protein is CASSEFGGPGPLHF. CDR3 DNA sequence: TGTGCCAGCAGTGAATTCGGGGGTCCAGGGCCCCTCCACTTT. Using reference TRBV2 and TRBJ1-6 for the parts outside the CDR3, the full variable domain is EPEVTQTPSHQVTQMGQEVILRCVPISNHLYFYWYRQILGQKVEFLVSFYNNEISEKSEIFDDQFSVERPDGSNFTLKIRSTKLEDSAMYFCASSEFGGPGPLHFGNGTRLTVT.